The entry below gives a single T cell receptor beta chain sequence along with its context. No antigen is known for it. This specimen belongs to a study of shared clonotypes between healthy human individuals. Study-wide results and limits: Represented diversity, genetic and exposure-history alike, was limited by few donors.

The CDR3 spans 14 residues. Germline CDR1 reads GTSNPN; CDR2 reads SVGIG (reference sequence). CD45RA+ naive and CD45RA-negative memory subsets were separated from CD4+ cells. Using immunoSEQ multiplex PCR, the repertoire was profiled, and TCRdb retains in-frame clones only, with some absent. The data hold about 960,000 clones, with 60% to 85% observed a single time. This receptor was taken from a man aged 18 to 30 in good health. This chain connects TRBV30 to TRBJ2-5, with D tentatively TRBD2 (7 bases). The J call may be mistaken, given a closer DNA end match to TRBJ2-7. Sequencing was carried out using memory CD4+ T cells sorted from blood. Stated subset: CD45RA-negative fraction. The CDR3: CAWTEGGPFNEQYF. The CDR3 DNA reads as TGTGCCTGGACCGAGGGGGGGCCGTTCAACGAGCAGTACTTC.